This section outlines one T cell receptor (beta chain) sequence together with its context. This clonotype was observed a handful of times. Its antigen is currently not known. No qualities accompany the bases; no much larger clone lies one base away. The germline V gene specifies ENHRY as CDR1 and SYGVKD as CDR2. The CDR3 sequence holds 19 residues, the cysteine and phenylalanine included. Here the CDR3 DNA is all that survives: 57 bases in frame from base 1. V is shortened by 1 base, J by 5 bases, and the region joining them spans 26 bases. The sample is drawn from a study of T cells of healthy individuals (dated by TCRdb to 2017 to 2018). Libraries were made using 5' RACE. The sample was run on an Illumina MiSeq. TCRdb reprocessed the public reads (quality trimming at Q25 with fastp, clone calling with MiXCR) and kept in-frame beta chains. All rows with the same CDR3 protein become a single entry with the most common DNA and genes. Recorded for this sample are 60,000 to 75,000 distinct CDR3 sequences; roughly 15% of them occurred a single time. 4% to 5% of the sample is held by the ten biggest clonotypes.

The receptor was isolated from a human donor in good health. The receptor chain draws on TRBV10-3 and TRBJ2-5, with a tentative D gene TRBD2 over 6 matching bases. The nucleotide sequence is given as TGTGCCATCAGTGAGTGGGAGGAGCAGGGATTCGTCAAGTCGGAGACCCAGTACTTC. This gives the protein CAISEWEEQGFVKSETQYF.